One and the same sample provided the 14 T cell receptor beta chains below, sequenced in a study of long-term antiretroviral therapy in people with HIV. They ran version v3.0 of the immunoSEQ assay at survey level. Method: immunoSEQ multiplex PCR; TCRdb's copy keeps in-frame clones and lacks some. The sample holds just over 35,000 clones, 94% seen once. Sequencing used unsorted PBMCs, obtained 4.1 years after starting antiretroviral therapy. These receptors were obtained from a woman aged 50 to 65 with HIV.

This chain joins TRBV30 and TRBJ2-7; a weak D match, TRBD1 (5 bases). Germline CDR1 and CDR2: GTSNPN and SVGIG (reference sequence). The V end was cut by 0 bases, the J end by 2 bases, with 5 bases between. There are 12 residues in the CDR3. As DNA, the CDR3 is TGTGCCTGGAGTGTACAGGCCTACGAGCAGTACTTC. This translates into CAWSVQAYEQYF.

The J gene is TRBJ2-3, the V gene TRBV5-1; TRBD2 agrees at 9 bases. Germline assignment: CDR1 SGHRS and CDR2 YFSETQ. The V segment lost 0 bases and the J segment 4 bases; nucleotides outside the gene matches: 12. This CDR3 has 18 amino acids. The CDR3 loop reads CASSLGVVRGGHPDTQYF. The DNA for the CDR3 is TGCGCCAGCAGCTTGGGAGTTGTGCGGGGGGGCCACCCAGATACGCAGTATTTT.

The V and J genes are TRBV9 and TRBJ2-5; weak D call: TRBD2 (6 bases). CDR1 is SGDLS and CDR2 is YYNGEE in the germline V gene. The CDR3 sequence is 13 residues long. Trimming cost V 0 bases and J 4 bases, with 7 bases left between them. CDR3 region: CASSVVGGETQYF. CDR3 coding DNA: TGTGCCAGCAGCGTAGTGGGGGGAGAGACCCAGTACTTC.

The rearrangement joins TRBV11-2 to TRBJ2-3; D may match TRBD1 or TRBD2 (6 bases each). Germline V gene data show CDR1 as SGHAT and CDR2 as FQNNGV. The V end was cut by 1 base, the J end by 1 base, with 15 bases between. The CDR3 has 17 amino acids. CDR3: CASSLVGGQTRTDTQYF. Here the CDR3 DNA reads TGTGCCAGCAGCTTAGTGGGGGGACAAACTCGCACAGATACGCAGTATTTT.

CDR3 region: CASSLAGTNTGELFF. The CDR3 DNA reads as TGTGCCAGCAGTTTAGCGGGGACGAACACCGGGGAGCTGTTTTTT. The chain uses TRBV5-4 and TRBJ2-2, with TRBD2 matching 8 bases. With 5 bases clipped from V and 0 bases from J, the junction kept 3 bases outside the gene matches. CDR3 length: 15 residues. Germline loops: CDR1 SGHNT, CDR2 YYREEE (reference sequence).

This chain uses TRBV5-1 with TRBJ1-6; the match to TRBD1 covers 9 bases. V trimming: 0 bases; J trimming: 8 bases; junction bases outside the gene matches: 6. The CDR3 spans 16 residues. The germline V gene has CDR1 SGHRS and CDR2 YFSETQ. CDR3 amino acids: CASSLARTGVDSPLHF. The CDR3 nucleotides read TGCGCCAGCAGCTTGGCCCGGACAGGGGTTGATTCACCCCTCCACTTT.

This rearrangement joins TRBV6-1 to TRBJ2-5, with 7 bases lining up with TRBD1. Germline assignment: CDR1 MNHNS and CDR2 SASEGT. Germline trimming cut 6 bases from V and 7 bases from J; bases unmatched to any gene: 2. The CDR3 loop spans 11 amino acids. The DNA for the CDR3 is TGTGCCAGCAGGGACAGGTGGACCCAGTACTTC. This codes for CASRDRWTQYF.

Here the CDR3 reads CASSQELPGGAGDTQYF. The CDR3 nucleotides are TGCGCCAGCAGCCAAGAACTCCCGGGGGGGGCCGGAGATACGCAGTATTTT. This chain connects TRBV4-1 to TRBJ2-3; 8 bases align to TRBD2. Germline assignment: CDR1 MGHRA and CDR2 YSYEKL. The CDR3 extends over 17 amino acids. Trimming at V came to 0 bases and at J to 5 bases, leaving 10 bases not matched to a gene.

The V gene is TRBV6-4, the J gene TRBJ1-1; the D gene is possibly TRBD1 (5 bases). The CDR3 is 13 residues long. Germline CDR1 MRHNA, CDR2 SNTAGT. The V end was cut by 4 bases, the J end by 3 bases, with 9 bases between. The CDR3 is CASSGRGYTEAFF. The CDR3, as DNA: TGTGCCAGCAGTGGTAGGGGCTACACTGAAGCTTTCTTT.

The chain uses TRBV14 and TRBJ2-2; D is perhaps TRBD2 (5 bases). The ends were cut back, 2 bases at V and 7 bases at J, with 8 bases in the middle. Germline V CDR1 and CDR2: SGHDN, FVKESK. The CDR3 is 13 amino acids. CDR3 DNA: TGTGCCAGCAGCCAACAGAGGGACGGGGAGCTGTTTTTT. Its translation: CASSQQRDGELFF.

The chain couples TRBV5-1 to TRBJ2-3; a possible D gene is TRBD2 (6 bases). This CDR3 is built from 13 residues. In germline, CDR1 is SGHRS, CDR2 YFSETQ. Trimming stripped 0 bases from V and 7 bases from J, with 9 bases between. Here the CDR3 DNA reads TGCGCCAGCAGCTTGGAGGGAGGAAATACGCAGTATTTT. It is translated as CASSLEGGNTQYF.

The genes are TRBV5-1 and TRBJ1-1; weak D call: TRBD1 (6 bases). V dropped 0 bases and J dropped 3 bases, with 12 bases sitting between them. Germline V CDR1 and CDR2: SGHRS, YFSETQ. The CDR3 runs 15 residues. The DNA of the CDR3 is TGCGCCAGCAGCTTGGAAGGGGGGAGGGACACTGAAGCTTTCTTT. Translation gives CASSLEGGRDTEAFF.

The sample holds one count of this clone. This chain joins TRBV27 and TRBJ1-1, with D unclear. The CDR3 has 13 amino acids. Germline V gene lookup returns CDR1 MNHEY and CDR2 SMNVEV (reference sequence). V lost 6 bases and J 5 bases, leaving 13 bases between the germline ends. The CDR3 reads CASRAGVGTEAFF. The CDR3 DNA follows: TGTGCCAGCAGGGCCGGGGTTGGGACTGAAGCTTTCTTT.

This clone was seen once. The chain combines TRBV19 with TRBJ2-1; D is ambiguous. Germline V gene sequence: CDR1 LNHDA, CDR2 SQIVND (reference sequence). The V end was cut by 3 bases, the J end by 14 bases, with 14 bases between. This CDR3 has 12 amino acids. For the CDR3, the DNA is TGTGCCAGTAGTATGGGTGGCTCGAAGAAGTTCTTC. The encoded protein is CASSMGGSKKFF.